The 18 T cell receptor beta chains given below trace back to one sample, sequenced in a study of persistence of HIV-infected CD4 T cells. The immunoSEQ assay was version 4, run in survey mode. Generated by immunoSEQ multiplex PCR, the TCRdb table keeps only in-frame clones and is missing some. The data show approximately 40,000 clones, approximately 80% seen once. An overlapping HIV-1 Gag peptide pool stimulated these cells at roughly 1 ug/peptide/mL. CD40L-negative CD69-negative CD45RO-high memory CD4+ T cells were sorted as populations depleted of antigen-responding cells. Antigens for these TCRs are unknown. The specimen was CD4+ T cells sorted from PBMCs after 18-hour stimulation, collected from a patient who received antiretroviral therapy. Every receptor here comes from an adult man with HIV who was CMV-seropositive.

The chain couples TRBV18 to TRBJ2-7; D is possibly TRBD1 or TRBD2 (5 bases each). This CDR3 has 16 amino acids. The ends were cut back, 2 bases at V and 2 bases at J, with 16 bases in the middle. Per the germline V gene, CDR1 is KGHSH and CDR2 is LQKENI. The CDR3 coding sequence is TGTGCCAGCTCACCAGCAAAGGGGACCCTTCCCTACGAGCAGTACTTC. Translating it yields CASSPAKGTLPYEQYF.

V is TRBV5-6 and J is TRBJ2-3; D tentatively fits TRBD1 or TRBD2 (5 bases each). This CDR3 is built from 15 residues. Germline values: CDR1 SGHDT, CDR2 YYEEEE. Trimming left V 4 bases short and J 0 bases short, with 12 bases between. Here the CDR3 reads CASSLEGRSTDTQYF. For the CDR3, the DNA is TGTGCCAGCAGCCTAGAGGGGCGAAGCACAGATACGCAGTATTTT.

This clone was observed once. The rearrangement joins TRBV6-5 to TRBJ1-1; D not certain. The CDR3 covers 13 residues. The V gene lost 7 bases and the J gene lost 5 bases, with 14 bases spanning the gap. The germline V gene encodes CDR1 MNHEY and CDR2 SVGAGI. The CDR3 DNA follows: TGTGCCAGCACCCCCCGCGCGGTGACTGAAGCTTTCTTT. This translates into CASTPRAVTEAFF.

The genes are TRBV6-4 and TRBJ2-2; 8 nucleotides agree with TRBD1. Germline V lookup: CDR1 MRHNA, CDR2 SNTAGT. The CDR3 runs 15 residues. Trimming took 6 bases from V and 5 from J; bases not matched to a gene: 8. CDR3 in DNA: TGTGCCAGCAGCTCCGACAGGGGACGTACCGGGGAGCTGTTTTTT. This sequence encodes CASSSDRGRTGELFF.

The chain recombines TRBV7-2 with TRBJ2-7; 7 positions match TRBD2. This CDR3 has 16 residues. The germline V gene encodes CDR1 SGHTA and CDR2 FQGNSA. Trimming cost V 5 bases and J 0 bases; bases outside gene matches: 10. CDR3 DNA: TGTGCCAGCAGCCTGCGTAGCGGGTTAGACTCCTACGAGCAGTACTTC. As protein: CASSLRSGLDSYEQYF.

The chain recombines TRBV4-1 with TRBJ1-2, with D possibly TRBD1 on 5 matching bases. V was shortened by 1 base and J by 4 bases, with 7 bases between the two germline ends. The CDR3 consists of 13 residues. Per germline, CDR1 MGHRA and CDR2 YSYEKL. This CDR3 is CASSQVGGYGYTF. The CDR3, as DNA: TGCGCCAGCAGCCAAGTCGGGGGCTATGGCTACACCTTC.

The J gene is TRBJ2-1, the V gene TRBV28, with 7 positions matching TRBD1. V trimming: 5 bases; J trimming: 4 bases; junction bases outside the gene matches: 11. The CDR3 contains 16 residues. CDR1 and CDR2 (germline): MDHEN, SYDVKM. CDR3 nucleotide sequence: TGTGCCAGCAGTCCCTCACGTTCCAGGGGGTACAATGAGCAGTTCTTC. Protein sequence: CASSPSRSRGYNEQFF.

The sample holds a few counts of this clone. The V and J genes are TRBV19 and TRBJ1-5, with D unclear. This CDR3 region has 15 residues. The germline CDR1 and CDR2 sequences are LNHDA and SQIVND (reference sequence). V dropped 1 base and J dropped 2 bases, with 9 bases sitting between them. CDR3 in amino acids: CASSIVETGNQPQHF. The CDR3 DNA reads TGTGCCAGTAGTATAGTAGAAACTGGCAATCAGCCCCAGCATTTT.

This chain uses TRBV2 with TRBJ1-5, with D hard to call. The germline CDR1 and CDR2 sequences are SNHLY and FYNNEI. Trimming removed 3 bases from V and 0 bases from J, with 6 bases in between. CDR3 size: 14 residues. The CDR3 DNA sequence: TGTGCCAGCAGTGACCAGGCTAGCAATCAGCCCCAGCATTTT. Translated: CASSDQASNQPQHF.

The chain recombines TRBV7-9 with TRBJ2-3; possibly TRBD2 for D (7 bases). The CDR3 spans 15 residues. V was shortened by 5 bases and J by 2 bases, with 14 bases between the two germline ends. Germline V lookup: CDR1 SEHNR, CDR2 FQNEAQ (reference sequence). The CDR3 DNA reads as TGTGCCAGCAGCCTAGGGGGGGGCCCCACAGATACGCAGTATTTT. This codes for CASSLGGGPTDTQYF. The full variable domain, with the rest looked up from reference TRBV7-9 and TRBJ2-3, is DTGVSQNPRHKITKRGQNVTFRCDPISEHNRLYWYRQTLGQGPEFLTYFQNEAQLEKSRLLSDRFSAERPKGSFSTLEIQRTEQGDSAMYLCASSLGGGPTDTQYFGPGTRLTVL.

The genes are TRBV4-1 and TRBJ2-3, with 8 positions matching TRBD1. Trimming cost V 0 bases and J 4 bases; bases outside gene matches: 12. There are 18 residues in the CDR3. The germline V gene has CDR1 MGHRA and CDR2 YSYEKL. The CDR3 reads CASSQDSPGQAFADTQYF. The CDR3 DNA follows: TGCGCCAGCAGCCAAGATAGCCCGGGACAGGCTTTTGCAGATACGCAGTATTTT.

V gene TRBV7-2 combines with J gene TRBJ1-2; tentatively, D is TRBD1 (6 bases). CDR1 SGHTA and CDR2 FQGNSA come from the germline V gene. The V gene lost 4 bases and the J gene lost 0 bases, with 12 bases spanning the gap. CDR3 length equals 15 residues. CDR3: CASSSAGGPNYGYTF. CDR3 DNA sequence: TGTGCCAGCAGCTCGGCCGGGGGGCCTAACTATGGCTACACCTTC.

The chain couples TRBV30 to TRBJ1-1; 7 nucleotides line up with TRBD1. V was clipped by 2 bases and J by 1 base; unmatched bases: 13. The CDR3 runs to 17 residues. CDR1 is GTSNPN and CDR2 is SVGIG in the germline V gene (reference sequence). The CDR3 coding sequence is TGTGCCTGGAGTAGGAGGGGAACAGGGGATAAGAACACTGAAGCTTTCTTT. It codes for CAWSRRGTGDKNTEAFF.

The chain uses TRBV18 and TRBJ1-4, with TRBD1 matching 8 bases. Germline CDR1 KGHSH, CDR2 LQKENI. Trimming cost V 6 bases and J 3 bases; bases outside gene matches: 3. This CDR3 comprises 14 residues. CDR3 sequence reads: CASSADRANEKLFF. The CDR3 DNA reads TGTGCCAGCTCGGCGGACAGGGCTAATGAAAAACTGTTTTTT.

The rearrangement links TRBV27 to TRBJ2-3; D is uncertain. V was clipped by 4 bases and J by 5 bases, with 7 bases between them. Looked up from germline, CDR1 is MNHEY and CDR2 is SMNVEV (reference sequence). The CDR3 has 12 residues. CDR3 in DNA: TGTGCCAGCAGTTCCTTTCAAGATACGCAGTATTTT. Its translation: CASSSFQDTQYF.

The rearrangement joins TRBV13 to TRBJ2-5; either TRBD1 or TRBD2 may fit D (6 bases each). V lost 2 bases and J 5 bases, leaving 15 bases between the germline ends. Germline values: CDR1 PRHDT, CDR2 FYEKMQ (reference sequence). The CDR3 extends over 15 amino acids. This chain's CDR3 is CASSLSGTGRETQYF. Written as DNA, the CDR3 is TGTGCCAGCAGCTTATCGGGAACAGGGAGGGAGACCCAGTACTTC.

This rearrangement joins TRBV3-1 (or the pseudogene TRBV3-2) to TRBJ2-7, with 9 bases fitting TRBD1. The germline V gene has CDR1 LGHDT and CDR2 YNNKEL (reference sequence). The CDR3 has 14 amino acids. The ends lost 4 bases at V and 8 bases at J; junction bases unmatched: 9. The CDR3 sequence: CASSRRDRALKQYF. CDR3 coding DNA: TGTGCCAGCAGCCGGAGGGACAGGGCGTTGAAGCAGTACTTC.

The chain is built from TRBV4-3 and TRBJ2-5, with D maybe TRBD1 (5 bases). This CDR3 contains 15 residues. V lost 0 bases to trimming and J lost 5 bases, with 13 bases between them. CDR1 and CDR2 (germline): LGHNA, YSLEER. Here the CDR3 DNA reads TGCGCCAGCAGCCAAGATAAGGGGTTACGGGAGACCCAGTACTTC. Translated, it gives CASSQDKGLRETQYF.